The present T cell receptor (beta chain) was sequenced within a study of blood T cells in healthy people across ages. Broader study findings: Compared with aged donors, long-lived donors showed fewer expanded clones, suggesting selection.

Donors were systemically healthy Caucasian individuals from Russia aged about 6 to 95 years. Total RNA extraction produced at least 5.5 micrograms (per sample) for the study. It was with a sample-barcoded 5' primer and a J-beta primer mix that a second PCR of roughly 7 to 12 cycles was run. A single record per CDR3 protein comes from TCRdb applying MiXCR to the 5' RACE reads. This table has some 1.8 million distinct CDR3 sequences, about two fifths appearing once. On this clonotype itself: Its specificity is not known.

Per germline, CDR1 SGDLS and CDR2 YYNGEE. The CDR3 extends over 14 amino acids. V lost 0 bases, J lost 5 bases, and 8 bases lay in between. The source material was blood. This chain links TRBV9 with TRBJ1-4; D gene uncertain. This sequence originates from a human donor in good health. CDR3 nucleotide sequence: TGTGCCAGCAGCGTAGTTGAAGGGAATGAAAAACTGTTTTTT. Its translation is CASSVVEGNEKLFF.